The 12 T cell receptor beta chains reported below all come from one sample, sequenced in a study of early T cells in non-severe SARS-CoV-2 infection. Each CDR3 protein gets one entry after TCRdb re-called the 5' RACE reads with MiXCR. The sample contains over 95,000 distinct CDR3 sequences, around 16% of which appear only once. The sequenced sample consisted of whole blood. These receptors all come from an adult who was a healthcare worker with PCR-confirmed SARS-CoV-2 infection or an uninfected control (not recorded which).

The rearrangement joins TRBV28 to TRBJ2-7; D is undetermined. CDR3 size: 14 residues. Germline V gene data show CDR1 as MDHEN and CDR2 as SYDVKM. Trimming took off 5 bases at V and 3 bases at J, with 14 bases between the two ends. The CDR3 DNA reads TGTGCCAGCAGTGCCGGGCCCGACGACTACGAGCAGTACTTC. It specifies CASSAGPDDYEQYF.

The chain combines TRBV30 with TRBJ1-5, with a possible D match to TRBD1 (5 bases). The V gene's germline CDR1 is GTSNPN and CDR2 SVGIG (reference sequence). V dropped 2 bases and J dropped 2 bases, with 10 bases sitting between them. The CDR3 consists of 14 residues. CDR3 region: CAWSRGFGNQPQHF. CDR3 DNA sequence: TGTGCCTGGAGTCGGGGGTTTGGCAATCAGCCCCAGCATTTT.

This clonotype showed up many times. The CDR3 region is CASSYTFGTDTQYF. CDR3 in DNA: TGTGCCAGCAGTTACACTTTCGGGACAGATACGCAGTATTTT. The genes are TRBV6-2 or TRBV6-3 and TRBJ2-3; D gene uncertain. The germline CDR1 and CDR2 sequences are MNHEY and SVGEGT. V gave up 2 bases and J gave up 3 bases, with 9 bases separating them. The length of the CDR3 is 14 residues.

This clonotype was picked up a small number of times. The chain has TRBV5-1 and TRBJ2-3, with 7 bases identical to TRBD2. The CDR3 has 14 amino acids. Losses at the gene ends were 4 bases for V and 2 bases for J; bases not matched to a gene: 4. Germline loops: CDR1 SGHRS, CDR2 YFSETQ. This chain's CDR3 is CASSSGTTTDTQYF. The CDR3 coding sequence is TGCGCCAGCAGCAGCGGGACCACCACAGATACGCAGTATTTT.

This clonotype came up a few times. V gene TRBV29-1 combines with J gene TRBJ1-1; D is undetermined. V lost 4 bases and J lost 3, with 12 bases in between. The CDR3 length is 13 residues. In germline, CDR1 is SQVTM, CDR2 ANQGSEA. In DNA, the CDR3 is TGCAGCGTTGCCCAACAGAAAGACACTGAAGCTTTCTTT. This sequence encodes CSVAQQKDTEAFF. The full variable domain, in which reference TRBV29-1 and TRBJ1-1 provide the parts outside the CDR3, is SAVISQKPSRDICQRGTSLTIQCQVDSQVTMMFWYRQQPGQSLTLIATANQGSEATYESGFVIDKFPISRPNLTFSTLTVSNMSPEDSSIYLCSVAQQKDTEAFFGQGTRLTVV.

This rearrangement joins TRBV24-1 to TRBJ2-7; D is uncertain. Germline V lookup: CDR1 KGHDR, CDR2 SFDVKD. CDR3 length: 11 residues. The V and J ends lost 9 bases and 2 bases respectively, with 7 bases between them. The CDR3 protein is CATQWPYEQYF. The CDR3 nucleotides read TGTGCCACCCAGTGGCCCTACGAGCAGTACTTC.

In this sample, this clonotype turned up a few times. The rearrangement links TRBV20-1 to TRBJ2-2; 15 bases agree with TRBD2. The CDR3 runs 15 residues. CDR1 is DFQATT, CDR2 SNEGSKA, per germline (reference sequence). J lost 6 bases, V lost 1 base, and 0 bases had no gene match. CDR3 in amino acids: CSARGTSGGAGELFF. CDR3 in DNA: TGCAGTGCTAGAGGGACTAGCGGGGGGGCCGGGGAGCTGTTTTTT.

This chain connects TRBV20-1 to TRBJ2-3; D may be TRBD1 or TRBD2 (6 bases each). This CDR3 is 13 amino acids long. CDR1 is DFQATT and CDR2 is SNEGSKA in the germline V gene (reference sequence). V lost 3 bases and J 1 base, leaving 8 bases between the germline ends. This chain's CDR3 is CSARRGGTDTQYF. The CDR3 coding sequence is TGCAGTGCTAGGAGGGGGGGCACAGATACGCAGTATTTT.

The chain uses TRBV27 and TRBJ2-1; D could derive from TRBD1 or TRBD2 (6 bases each). Germline V gene lookup returns CDR1 MNHEY and CDR2 SMNVEV (reference sequence). Trimming removed 3 bases from V and 8 bases from J, with 17 bases in between. CDR3 size: 15 residues. CDR3 amino acids: CASSFNGMGGDEQFF. The CDR3 DNA reads TGTGCCAGCAGTTTTAACGGGATGGGGGGCGATGAGCAGTTCTTC.

Here the CDR3 reads CATSGSEQFF. The DNA for the CDR3 is TGTGCCACCTCGGGGAGTGAGCAGTTCTTC. The chain uses TRBV28 and TRBJ2-1, with TRBD2 as a possible D gene (5 bases). Germline V gives CDR1 MDHEN, CDR2 SYDVKM. The CDR3 consists of 10 residues. Trimming shortened V by 10 bases and J by 9 bases, and 10 bases separated the two germline ends.

The gene calls are TRBV28 and TRBJ1-5, with 8 bases that match TRBD1. The CDR3 runs 14 residues. V lost 3 bases and J lost 7; bases outside the gene matches: 5. The V gene's germline CDR1 is MDHEN and CDR2 SYDVKM. In DNA form, the CDR3 reads TGTGCCAGCAGTTTGACAGGGGAGAGCCAGCCCCAGCATTTT. Translated: CASSLTGESQPQHF.

This clonotype was detected many times. The chain is built from TRBV6-2 or TRBV6-3 and TRBJ2-7, with D perhaps matching TRBD1 (6 bases). Trimming took 0 bases from V and 2 from J, leaving 11 bases between them. CDR3 size: 15 residues. CDR1 MNHEY and CDR2 SVGEGT come from the germline V gene. CDR3 in amino acids: CASSYSVGQPYEQYF. CDR3 in DNA: TGTGCCAGCAGTTACTCGGTCGGACAGCCCTACGAGCAGTACTTC.